The clone carrying this TCR beta chain was counted a single time. Its antigen is as yet unknown. With V trimmed by 3 bases and J by 6 bases, 8 bases remained unmatched. The length of the CDR3 is 15 residues. In germline, CDR1 is SGHRS, CDR2 YFSETQ. Every one of the donors was a Caucasian adult that lived in Nashville, Tennessee. These data come from a study of shared clonotypes between healthy human individuals. Study-wide points: Sharing of clonotypes among donors was expected to vary with sequencing depth.

It was at deep level that the assay was run. Ten immunoSEQ deep assay plates were used to sequence unsorted PBMC DNA. Here immunoSEQ multiplex PCR was the method, and the copy in TCRdb shows in-frame clones only, minus some. The sample yields around 500,000 clones, 76% seen once. The sample taken for sequencing was PBMCs. The TCR comes from a woman aged 40 to 49 in good health. Some clones in this sample may be carry-over from other donors' samples. The chain links TRBV5-1 to TRBJ2-7, with 11 bases lining up with TRBD2. The DNA of the CDR3 is TGCGCCAGCAGCTCTTTACTAGCGGGAGAGGGCGAGCAGTACTTC. It specifies CASSSLLAGEGEQYF.